Below are 15 T cell receptor beta chains sequenced from a single sample in a study of cytomegalovirus exposure and HLA in healthy donors. PCR was performed using 60 Vbeta and 13 Jbeta primers. Profiled with immunoSEQ multiplex PCR; TCRdb holds only in-frame clones, not every one. The table includes 140,000 to 150,000 clones, about 74% detected once. The sample consisted of PBMCs. The receptors were sampled from a middle-aged man in good health and CMV-seropositive.

The V and J genes are TRBV7-3 and TRBJ2-1; TRBD2 matches 10 bases. Germline values: CDR1 SGHTA, CDR2 FQGTGA. The junction had 9 bases not matched to a gene; V was cut back by 0 bases and J by 7 bases. The CDR3 runs 17 residues. CDR3 bases: TGTGCCAGCAGCTTAACGGGGAAGCGGGAGGGGAGGAATGAGCAGTTCTTC. The encoded protein is CASSLTGKREGRNEQFF.

This clone has only one observation. The rearrangement joins TRBV27 to TRBJ2-5; D ambiguous. The CDR3 consists of 11 residues. Germline assignment: CDR1 MNHEY and CDR2 SMNVEV (reference sequence). Deletions cut 3 bases from V and 5 bases from J, with 4 bases between. CDR3 region: CASSFEETQYF. CDR3 DNA sequence: TGTGCCAGCAGTTTTGAGGAGACCCAGTACTTC.

This clone was seen once. The chain uses TRBV20-1 and TRBJ2-7; D not resolved. With 3 bases removed from V and 5 bases from J, the gap between germline ends came to 8 bases. CDR3 length: 11 residues. Per germline, CDR1 DFQATT and CDR2 SNEGSKA (reference sequence). The CDR3 DNA is TGCAGTGCTAGCCAGGTTGACGAGCAGTACTTC. As protein: CSASQVDEQYF.

V is TRBV7-9 and J is TRBJ1-2; tentative D call: TRBD1 (6 bases). Deletions cut 0 bases from V and 4 bases from J, with 9 bases between. Germline values: CDR1 SEHNR, CDR2 FQNEAQ (reference sequence). The CDR3 length is 14 residues. As DNA, the CDR3 is TGTGCCAGCAGCTTAGCGGTGGGGGCCTATGGCTACACCTTC. It is translated as CASSLAVGAYGYTF.

The chain's CDR3 is CASSPGTAEETQYF. CDR3 sequence (DNA): TGTGCCAGCAGCCCCGGGACAGCAGAAGAGACCCAGTACTTC. The chain carries TRBV7-9 and TRBJ2-5; 7 bases agree with TRBD1. The germline V gene has CDR1 SEHNR and CDR2 FQNEAQ (reference sequence). Germline trimming cut 5 bases from V and 3 bases from J; bases unmatched to any gene: 6. The CDR3 sequence is 14 residues long.

This chain links TRBV6-1 with TRBJ1-2; D is perhaps TRBD1 (5 bases). Germline-derived CDR1 and CDR2 are MNHNS and SASEGT. The CDR3 length is 15 residues. The ends were cut back, 8 bases at V and 0 bases at J, with 16 bases in the middle. The CDR3 sequence: CASGTAGQTNYGYTF. CDR3 sequence (DNA): TGTGCCAGCGGGACTGCGGGGCAGACTAACTATGGCTACACCTTC.

This chain joins TRBV2 and TRBJ2-7; D gene unclear. Germline V lookup: CDR1 SNHLY, CDR2 FYNNEI. V was pared by 6 bases and J by 2 bases, with 5 bases between. The CDR3 sequence is 11 residues long. In DNA form, the CDR3 reads TGTGCCAGCAGCCTCGCCTACGAGCAGTACTTC. Its translation: CASSLAYEQYF.

V usage is TRBV27 and J usage is TRBJ2-7; TRBD2 matches at 13 bases. CDR3 size: 16 residues. Germline CDR1 reads MNHEY; CDR2 reads SMNVEV (reference sequence). The junction had 8 bases not matched to a gene; V was cut back by 6 bases and J by 3 bases. This CDR3 reads CASSGLAGEGRYEQYF. CDR3 DNA: TGTGCCAGCAGCGGACTAGCGGGAGAGGGCCGCTACGAGCAGTACTTC.

The chain couples TRBV15 to TRBJ2-3; 10 bases map to TRBD2. Trimming at V came to 1 base and at J to 0 bases, leaving 10 bases not matched to a gene. The CDR3 runs to 19 residues. The germline CDR1 and CDR2 sequences are LNHNV and YYDKDF (reference sequence). CDR3 amino acids: CATSRAGGAAGGSTDTQYF. The CDR3 nucleotides are TGTGCCACCAGCAGAGCAGGGGGCGCAGCGGGAGGGAGCACAGATACGCAGTATTTT.

Turning to this clone: The junction departs from the called germline gene at one end, perhaps through a read error. The chain couples TRBV29-1 to TRBJ1-1; 9 positions agree with TRBD1. The CDR3 length is 11 residues. Germline values: CDR1 SQVTM, CDR2 ANQGSEA. The CDR3 nucleotides read TGCAGCGTTGAAGGGGGACAGGGAAGGGGTTTT. Its protein product is CSVEGGQGRGF.

The sample holds one count of this clone. This rearrangement joins TRBV28 to TRBJ1-2; no reliable D call. Germline V gene sequence: CDR1 MDHEN, CDR2 SYDVKM. The CDR3 is made up of 12 amino acids. Trimming left V 7 bases short and J 4 bases short, with 10 bases between. As DNA, the CDR3 is TGTGCCAGCACTGGACTCTTCTATGGCTACACCTTC. This codes for CASTGLFYGYTF.

The chain is built from TRBV7-6 and TRBJ2-3, with D perhaps TRBD2 (6 bases). The CDR3 has 16 amino acids. CDR1 and CDR2 (germline): SGHVS, FNYEAQ. The germline V and J ends were trimmed by 3 bases and 4 bases, with 17 bases remaining between them. The DNA for the CDR3 is TGTGCCAGCAGCTTGTCCGGGGGAGAATGGGCAGATACGCAGTATTTT. This translates into CASSLSGGEWADTQYF.

The chain uses TRBV14 and TRBJ1-2, with a weak D call TRBD1 (5 bases). The CDR3 covers 14 residues. Germline V gene data show CDR1 as SGHDN and CDR2 as FVKESK. V was clipped by 2 bases and J by 8 bases, with 15 bases between them. The DNA of the CDR3 is TGTGCCAGCAGCCAACTTATGGGGCGAGCCGGCTACACCTTC. Translated: CASSQLMGRAGYTF.

This chain joins TRBV7-2 and TRBJ1-2; D perhaps matches TRBD1 (5 bases). With 5 bases removed from V and 8 bases from J, the gap between germline ends came to 21 bases. This CDR3 region has 15 residues. Germline-derived CDR1 and CDR2 are SGHTA and FQGNSA. CDR3 region: CASSLTEFIMSGYTF. The CDR3 region has the DNA TGTGCCAGCAGCCTGACAGAATTTATTATGAGCGGCTACACCTTC.

The V and J genes are TRBV29-1 and TRBJ2-2; D might be TRBD2 (6 bases). The ends were cut back, 7 bases at V and 2 bases at J, with 14 bases in the middle. The CDR3 has 14 residues. Germline V lookup: CDR1 SQVTM, CDR2 ANQGSEA. The CDR3 DNA is TGCAGCGGGATAGCGGAGCGCAACACCGGGGAGCTGTTTTTT. This encodes CSGIAERNTGELFF.